A single sample is the source of the 26 T cell receptor beta chains below, sequenced in a study of CD8+ T cells in alopecia areata. Treatment here: oral pan-JAK inhibitor, 5-10 mg twice daily. Extraction and reverse transcription of RNA yielded cDNA as the sequencing template. Sequencing used immunoSEQ multiplex PCR; TCRdb keeps in-frame clones, though not all of them. This table holds approximately 300,000 clones, 58% found once. The sequences come from CD4+ T cells sorted from blood, collected at week 24, from a patient treated with tofacitinib. The receptors originated from a human donor with alopecia areata.

Points on this clone: It differs at one base from a far larger clone, so likely a read error. This chain connects TRBV4-2 to TRBJ2-1; D remains ambiguous. CDR3 size: 11 residues. Germline V gives CDR1 LGHNA, CDR2 YNFKEQ. Trimming removed 3 bases at V and 9 bases at J, with 6 bases between. The DNA for the CDR3 is TGTGCCAGCAGCCACACAGCTGAGCAGTTCTTC. Residues: CASSHTAEQFF.

V and J are TRBV29-1 and TRBJ2-1; D is perhaps TRBD2 (5 bases). V was cut by 3 bases and J by 8 bases, with 23 bases left in between. CDR3 length: 16 amino acids. Germline CDR1 is SQVTM and CDR2 is ANQGSEA. CDR3 sequence: CSVESVRRIGIDEQFF. The CDR3 bases are TGCAGCGTTGAGAGCGTAAGGAGAATCGGGATCGATGAGCAGTTCTTC.

This chain joins TRBV9 and TRBJ2-1, with unresolved D. CDR1 SGDLS and CDR2 YYNGEE come from the germline V gene. The CDR3 has 13 amino acids. Trimming cost V 2 bases and J 7 bases, with 10 bases left between them. CDR3 bases: TGTGCCAGCAGCGTGAGGTCTAATAATGAGCAGTTCTTC. It codes for CASSVRSNNEQFF.

The chain employs TRBV15 and TRBJ1-1; the D gene is possibly TRBD1 (5 bases). The V and J ends lost 3 bases and 4 bases respectively, with 12 bases between them. The CDR3 is 14 residues long. The germline gives CDR1 LNHNV, CDR2 YYDKDF (reference sequence). The CDR3 DNA reads TGTGCCACCAGCAGGGACACTGCGGGCACTGAAGCTTTCTTT. Protein sequence: CATSRDTAGTEAFF.

In its sample, this clone was seen a few times. V gene TRBV7-6 combines with J gene TRBJ2-6; perhaps TRBD1 as D (5 bases). V shed 7 bases and J shed 2 bases, with 15 bases lying between them. CDR1 and CDR2 (germline): SGHVS, FNYEAQ. The CDR3 length is 16 residues. DNA of the CDR3: TGTGCCAGCACCCCCGCCAGGGTGACTGGGGCCAACGTCCTGACTTTC. Protein: CASTPARVTGANVLTF.

V usage is TRBV29-1 and J usage is TRBJ2-3; D is unclear. This CDR3 contains 16 residues. Germline V gene sequence: CDR1 SQVTM, CDR2 ANQGSEA. V lost 6 bases, J lost 0 bases, and 19 bases lay in between. CDR3 nucleotide sequence: TGCAGCGTCGATTTGAGAATGACCATAAGCACAGATACGCAGTATTTT. Protein: CSVDLRMTISTDTQYF.

The chain recombines TRBV29-1 with TRBJ2-5; 8 nucleotides align to TRBD2. V gave up 8 bases and J gave up 2 bases; unmatched junction bases: 10. Germline CDR1 reads SQVTM; CDR2 reads ANQGSEA. The CDR3 runs to 14 residues. The CDR3 spells CSYLAGNNQETQYF. The CDR3, as DNA: TGCAGCTACTTAGCGGGGAACAATCAAGAGACCCAGTACTTC.

This chain uses TRBV2 with TRBJ1-3; tentative D call: TRBD1 (6 bases). The CDR3 consists of 16 residues. V was clipped by 5 bases and J by 0 bases, with 14 bases between them. Germline V CDR1 and CDR2: SNHLY, FYNNEI. The CDR3 protein is CASSRTEIDSGNTIYF. DNA of the CDR3: TGTGCCAGCAGTCGGACAGAAATTGACTCTGGAAACACCATATATTTT.

This clone was recorded a few times. The V and J genes are TRBV29-1 and TRBJ2-7, with 13 positions matching TRBD2. The CDR3 sequence is 15 residues long. Per germline, CDR1 SQVTM and CDR2 ANQGSEA. Losses at the gene ends were 6 bases for V and 6 bases for J; bases not matched to a gene: 11. The CDR3 loop is CSVGDPLAGGGEQYF. The CDR3 nucleotides are TGCAGCGTGGGAGACCCACTAGCGGGGGGGGGCGAGCAGTACTTC.

V usage is TRBV5-6 and J usage is TRBJ2-7; 10 bases are a match to TRBD1. Germline CDR1 and CDR2: SGHDT and YYEEEE. V was pared by 4 bases and J by 2 bases, with 6 bases of the junction left unmatched. This CDR3 spans 15 amino acids. The CDR3 DNA reads TGTGCCAGCAGCCCCCTAGACAGGGGGCCCTACGAGCAGTACTTC. Its protein product is CASSPLDRGPYEQYF.

This clone showed up just a few times. V gene TRBV5-6 combines with J gene TRBJ2-1; the match to TRBD2 covers 15 bases. The length of the CDR3 is 14 residues. V was pared by 3 bases and J by 14 bases, with 6 bases of the junction left unmatched. The germline gives CDR1 SGHDT, CDR2 YYEEEE. CDR3 amino acids: CASSSGLAGGREFF. The CDR3 bases are TGTGCCAGCAGCTCCGGACTAGCGGGGGGGCGTGAGTTCTTC.

This chain joins TRBV13 and TRBJ2-3, with TRBD2 matching over 7 bases. V trimming: 5 bases; J trimming: 8 bases; junction bases outside the gene matches: 4. The CDR3 is 12 amino acids. Germline CDR1 is PRHDT and CDR2 is FYEKMQ (reference sequence). CDR3 residues: CASSPPGGTQYF. The CDR3 DNA reads TGTGCCAGCAGCCCCCCGGGGGGTACGCAGTATTTT.

The chain combines TRBV5-1 with TRBJ2-2, with D tentatively TRBD2 (6 bases). V lost 4 bases, J lost 4 bases, and 14 bases lay in between. Germline CDR1 is SGHRS and CDR2 is YFSETQ. The CDR3 is 15 amino acids. This chain's CDR3 is CASSQGGAPTGELFF. The DNA of the CDR3 is TGCGCCAGCAGCCAGGGCGGGGCCCCCACCGGGGAGCTGTTTTTT.

This chain uses TRBV5-4 with TRBJ1-6; D not resolved. The CDR3 covers 13 residues. CDR1 is SGHNT, CDR2 YYREEE, per germline (reference sequence). V lost 4 bases and J lost 8, with 10 bases in between. The CDR3 coding sequence is TGTGCCAGCAGCCCCGGCGTTGATTCACCCCTCCACTTT. Translation: CASSPGVDSPLHF. Together with reference TRBV5-4 and TRBJ1-6, the CDR3 gives the full variable domain: ETGVTQSPTHLIKTRGQQVTLRCSSQSGHNTVSWYQQALGQGPQFIFQYYREEENGRGNFPPRFSGLQFPNYSSELNVNALELDDSALYLCASSPGVDSPLHFGNGTRLTVT.

The gene calls are TRBV6-6 and TRBJ1-6; D is ambiguous. The V gene lost 6 bases and the J gene lost 7 bases, with 16 bases spanning the gap. In germline, CDR1 is MNHNY, CDR2 SVGAGI (reference sequence). The CDR3 is made up of 15 amino acids. CDR3 amino acids: CASRGPGVPNSPLHF. The CDR3 DNA is TGTGCCAGCAGAGGCCCGGGCGTACCCAATTCACCCCTCCACTTT.

This clone was seen only a few times. This chain connects TRBV28 to TRBJ2-3, with D possibly called TRBD1 or TRBD2 (5 bases each). The CDR3 has 16 residues. The V end lost 6 bases, the J end lost 2 bases, and 18 bases lay between the germline ends. Looked up from germline, CDR1 is MDHEN and CDR2 is SYDVKM. The CDR3 nucleotides are TGTGCCAGCAGCCCCCGGGGCTATTTACTCACAGATACGCAGTATTTT. Protein: CASSPRGYLLTDTQYF.

The chain is built from TRBV29-1 and TRBJ2-1, with 8 nucleotides matching TRBD2. The germline V gene has CDR1 SQVTM and CDR2 ANQGSEA. The CDR3 sequence is 15 residues long. Germline trimming cut 0 bases from V and 6 bases from J; bases unmatched to any gene: 7. CDR3 sequence: CSVEEKRGNFNEQFF. CDR3 sequence (DNA): TGCAGCGTTGAAGAGAAGCGGGGGAACTTCAATGAGCAGTTCTTC.

There are a few counts of this clone. V usage is TRBV10-3 and J usage is TRBJ2-1, with 11 positions matching TRBD1. V shed 7 bases and J 10 bases; nucleotides not matched to a gene: 6. The CDR3 loop spans 13 amino acids. CDR1 and CDR2 from the germline V gene are ENHRY and SYGVKD. The DNA of the CDR3 is TGTGCCATCACCTGGGACAGGGGGAACGAGCAGTTCTTC. The encoded protein is CAITWDRGNEQFF.

V and J are TRBV6-6 and TRBJ2-1; TRBD1 is a possible D gene (6 bases). The V and J ends lost 0 bases and 9 bases respectively, with 15 bases between them. This CDR3 comprises 15 residues. CDR1 MNHNY and CDR2 SVGAGI come from the germline V gene (reference sequence). The CDR3 DNA sequence: TGTGCCAGCAGTTACTCGACACAGGGCCGAGCTGAGCAGTTCTTC. This sequence encodes CASSYSTQGRAEQFF.

In this sample, this clone turned up a few times. The sample contains more than one DNA sequence encoding this CDR3. The J gene is TRBJ2-3, the V gene TRBV29-1; D not certain. V was trimmed by 4 bases and J by 1 base, leaving 6 bases between them. In germline, CDR1 is SQVTM, CDR2 ANQGSEA. The CDR3 totals 12 residues. CDR3 in DNA: TGCAGCGTTGTGCCAGGCACAGATACGCAGTATTTT. Residues: CSVVPGTDTQYF.

V is TRBV27 and J is TRBJ2-2; weak D call: TRBD2 (6 bases). Trimming took 4 bases from V and 8 from J, leaving 11 bases between them. Per germline, CDR1 MNHEY and CDR2 SMNVEV (reference sequence). CDR3 length: 13 residues. The CDR3 reads CASSWGEGGELFF. The CDR3 DNA sequence: TGTGCCAGCAGTTGGGGGGAAGGAGGGGAGCTGTTTTTT.

This rearrangement joins TRBV2 to TRBJ2-7; D may be TRBD1 or TRBD2 (5 bases each). Trimming removed 4 bases from V and 9 bases from J, with 16 bases in between. The CDR3 runs to 13 residues. Per germline, CDR1 SNHLY and CDR2 FYNNEI. The CDR3: CASSGDGRLVQYF. For the CDR3, the DNA is TGTGCCAGCAGTGGGGACGGTCGGTTAGTGCAGTACTTC.

V is TRBV29-1 and J is TRBJ1-2, with D perhaps matching TRBD1 (6 bases). The CDR3 length is 17 residues. Germline CDR1 SQVTM, CDR2 ANQGSEA. The germline V and J ends were trimmed by 1 base and 0 bases, with 18 bases remaining between them. CDR3 in DNA: TGCAGCGTTGAAGTCGGGCAGGGACACATAGCTAACTATGGCTACACCTTC. It is translated as CSVEVGQGHIANYGYTF.

This clone was counted a few times. The chain links TRBV6-6 to TRBJ2-1; D gene unclear. Germline V CDR1 and CDR2: MNHNY, SVGAGI (reference sequence). The V end was cut by 6 bases, the J end by 11 bases, with 14 bases between. The CDR3 consists of 12 residues. The CDR3 coding sequence is TGTGCCAGCAGCCCAAATGGTCCCCAGCAGTTCTTC. This sequence encodes CASSPNGPQQFF.

This clone was seen more than once but under ten times. The chain carries TRBV27 and TRBJ1-1; D remains ambiguous. From germline, CDR1 is MNHEY and CDR2 SMNVEV (reference sequence). The CDR3 runs 13 residues. The V and J ends lost 8 bases and 4 bases respectively, with 14 bases between them. CDR3: CASGKNGGTEAFF. CDR3 DNA sequence: TGTGCCAGCGGAAAAAACGGCGGCACTGAAGCTTTCTTT.

CDR3 amino acids: CASRPWTANYGYTF. In DNA form, the CDR3 reads TGTGCCAGCAGGCCTTGGACAGCAAACTATGGCTACACCTTC. The chain joins TRBV2 to TRBJ1-2, with D possibly TRBD1 on 6 matching bases. The CDR3 covers 14 residues. The germline V and J ends were trimmed by 6 bases and 2 bases, with 13 bases remaining between them. CDR1 is SNHLY and CDR2 is FYNNEI in the germline V gene.